This T cell receptor beta chain was profiled in a study of blood T cell repertoires in COVID-19. Turning to the study itself: In each case, the material was cDNA or gDNA derived from T cells, B-cell-depleted T cells, or PBMCs.

V lost 2 bases to trimming and J lost 10 bases; unmatched junction nucleotides: 14. The CDR3 has 17 amino acids. Germline assignment: CDR1 LNHDA and CDR2 SQIVND (reference sequence). Libraries were prepared by immunoSEQ multiplex PCR; TCRdb keeps only in-frame clonotypes and omits some of them. The sample lists about 400,000 clones; around nine tenths were seen once. This rearrangement joins TRBV19 to TRBJ2-1; 10 nucleotides line up with TRBD1. The TCR sequence derives from a human donor in a cohort sampled during active COVID-19. What was sequenced was peripheral blood. CDR3 nucleotides: TGTGCCAGTAGTATAATAATCGGGGACAGGGGACTAAAGGAGCAGTTCTTC. It translates to CASSIIIGDRGLKEQFF.